This T cell receptor beta chain stems from a study of regulatory T cells in long-lasting Graves disease (dated by TCRdb to the early 2020s). For the study in its entirety: In the newly diagnosed Graves' disease group, patients had been taking antithyroid drugs for less than 3 months. Peripheral blood TCR sequencing and RNA sequencing compared persistent Graves' disease patients with newly diagnosed Graves' disease patients. The study took place in China and was registered as a clinical trial. TCR sequencing covered 13 persistent and about 20 newly diagnosed Graves' disease patients, 33 samples in total.

The paper's findings and limits, for the study overall: Sequencing and analysis were restricted to the TCR beta chain. Peripheral blood alone was examined, since thyroid tissue, which constituted the primary lesion, could not be accessed. The authors acknowledged the small sample size as a limitation that may reduce accuracy. Compared with newly diagnosed patients, persistent Graves' disease patients had lower TCR Shannon entropy and fewer highly expanded clones, which suggests clonal expansion. Patients with persistent disease shared more public clonotypes (approximately 2,500) than newly diagnosed patients did (around 930). Preferential use of TRBV28, TRBJ1-2 and TRBJ2-5 was observed in persistent disease, whereas TRBV20-1 and TRBJ2-1 were favored in newly diagnosed disease.

There are a few counts of this clonotype. Its antigen is still unknown. Base-call qualities are not available, and no considerably larger clone is one nucleotide away. Unmatched junction bases come to 5, with V trimmed by 7 bases and J by 6 bases. Via the germline V gene, CDR1 is MNHEY and CDR2 SVGEGT. The cysteine opens and the phenylalanine closes a CDR3 of 13 amino acids. CDR3 DNA only is kept here, 39 bases in frame from base 1. The time point label corresponds to: newly diagnosed GD, antithyroid drugs for less than 3 months. For both TCR sequencing and RNA sequencing, RNA was extracted from PBMCs using TRIzol. The diagnosis of Graves' disease was made according to American Thyroid Association guidelines. Recruitment of patients was carried out at an endocrinology department in Xi'an, China. Each patient gave about 8.1 milliliters of peripheral blood, collected in an EDTA anticoagulant tube. Ficoll Paque Plus density gradient separation was used to isolate PBMCs, and no further T cell sorting was done. An Agilent 2100 Bioanalyzer and agarose gel were used to check RNA quality, and a NanoDrop 2000 was used to measure RNA concentration.

Libraries came from multiplex PCR. Sequencing relied on an Illumina HiSeq 4000. TCR beta libraries were built with iRepertoire HTBI primers and Arm-PCR amplification of CDR3 regions. Gel purification was performed on PCR products prior to sequencing. As for the authors' bioinformatics: A total of 60 to 80 TRBV and some 15 TRBJ segments were identified across samples and were used for gene usage analysis of CDR3 amino acid clonotypes. Filtered high-quality paired reads were merged into contigs using COPE and FqMerger. BLAST was used to align contigs to IMGT TRBV, TRBD and TRBJ reference genes, and CDR3 was defined according to IMGT. Highly expanded clones were defined as clonotypes with a frequency above 0.1%. Shannon entropy served as the measure of repertoire diversity, while the Gini coefficient captured V-J evenness. Public clonotypes were defined as clonotypes shared by more than one individual. Using fastp trimming at Q25 and MiXCR clonotype assembly, TCRdb reanalyzed the public sequencing data and kept in-frame beta chains. Each CDR3 protein gets just one entry, which takes the most common genes and DNA from the rows behind it. TCRdb's processing, not the authors' own work, is the source of the V and J calls. In all, the sample holds approximately 300,000 distinct CDR3 sequences, and over 15% of those were seen once. The top ten constitute roughly 35% of the sample.

This chain is built from TRBV6-2 or TRBV6-3 and TRBJ2-2; TRBD2 fits 7 bases in the junction. The sample here was peripheral blood mononuclear cells (PBMCs), taken at new diagnosis, from a patient treated with antithyroid drugs. The source is a female donor with Graves disease. The CDR3 protein is CASKARESGELFF. The nucleotide sequence reads TGTGCCAGCAAGGCGCGGGAGTCCGGGGAGCTGTTTTTT.